The rows below give T cell receptor beta chains drawn from one sample of a study of blood T cell repertoires in COVID-19. Using immunoSEQ multiplex PCR, the repertoire was profiled, and TCRdb retains in-frame clones only, with some absent. The sample has 150,000 to 200,000 clones; 87% are singletons. The sequenced sample consisted of peripheral blood. The receptors shown here come from a man in his sixties with active or convalescent COVID-19. Each CDR3 is given with its conserved first and last residue. Each record gives: J gene, clone size, D gene, V gene, CDR3 DNA, CDR3 protein. A D gene is named only where the DNA matches it firmly. Not every row has a clone size; where given, it reads once, few, many or a size class.

J: TRBJ2-1; size: .; D: .; V: TRBV7-8; DNA: TGTGCCAGCAGCTTTGGAGACAGGCTTCTCAATGAGCAGTTCTTC; CDR3: CASSFGDRLLNEQFF
J: TRBJ1-6; size: .; D: TRBD1; V: TRBV2; DNA: TGTGCCAGCTCCTGGACAGGGAATAATTCACCCCTCCACTTT; CDR3: CASSWTGNNSPLHF
J: TRBJ1-1; size: .; D: .; V: TRBV19; DNA: TGTGCCAGTAGCAGAACAGGAGTGAACACTGAAGCTTTCTTT; CDR3: CASSRTGVNTEAFF
J: TRBJ2-1; size: many; D: TRBD2; V: TRBV6-1; DNA: TGTGCCAGCAGTGATATCCTAGCGGGTGAGCAGTTCTTC; CDR3: CASSDILAGEQFF
J: TRBJ2-1; size: few; D: .; V: TRBV18; DNA: TGTGCCAGCTCAGCCGCGGGGTCCCTATACAATGAGCAGTTCTTC; CDR3: CASSAAGSLYNEQFF
J: TRBJ1-6; size: .; D: TRBD1; V: TRBV9; DNA: TGTGCCAGCAGCGTAGGGGGACAGTATAATTCACCCCTCCACTTT; CDR3: CASSVGGQYNSPLHF
J: TRBJ2-3; size: .; D: .; V: TRBV9; DNA: TGTGCCAGCAGCGTAGCGCCCCTGGGCTCTAGCACAGATACGCAGTATTTT; CDR3: CASSVAPLGSSTDTQYF
J: TRBJ2-1; size: .; D: TRBD1; V: TRBV2; DNA: TGTGCCAGCGAACAGGGGGCCTCCTACAATGAGCAGTTCTTC; CDR3: CASEQGASYNEQFF
J: TRBJ1-5; size: .; D: TRBD1; V: TRBV19; DNA: TGTGCCACCGGCCGGGACAGGGGATCCACTAGCAATCAGCCCCAGCATTTT; CDR3: CATGRDRGSTSNQPQHF
J: TRBJ2-6; size: .; D: .; V: TRBV5-1; DNA: TGCGCCAGCATGTCAGGCTCTGGGGCCAACGTCCTGACTTTC; CDR3: CASMSGSGANVLTF
J: TRBJ2-7; size: .; D: TRBD1; V: TRBV9; DNA: TGTGCCAGCAGCGTACAGACAGGGGGCGAGCAGTACTTC; CDR3: CASSVQTGGEQYF
J: TRBJ2-7; size: .; D: .; V: TRBV5-1; DNA: TGCGCCAGCAGCTTGGAGGGGGCCTACGAGCAGTACTTC; CDR3: CASSLEGAYEQYF
J: TRBJ1-5; size: once; D: .; V: TRBV9; DNA: TGTGCCAGCAGCCCCACTGGGGGGGGGCGGCAGCCCCAGCATTTT; CDR3: CASSPTGGGRQPQHF
J: TRBJ1-4; size: .; D: .; V: TRBV30; DNA: TGTGCCTGGAGTGTAAAAGGAACCGGGGAAGGAAAACTGTTTTTT; CDR3: CAWSVKGTGEGKLFF
J: TRBJ2-3; size: .; D: TRBD1; V: TRBV11-1; DNA: TGTGCCAGCAGCTCTCCTACAGGGGCAGATACGCAGTATTTT; CDR3: CASSSPTGADTQYF
J: TRBJ1-1; size: .; D: .; V: TRBV29-1; DNA: TGCAGCGTTTTTAGTCAGGGTGGCACTGAAGCTTTCTTT; CDR3: CSVFSQGGTEAFF
J: TRBJ1-2; size: .; D: TRBD1; V: TRBV30; DNA: TGTGCCTGGAGGAGGGATATCACAGGGGGCAGCCGTGGCTACACCTTC; CDR3: CAWRRDITGGSRGYTF
J: TRBJ1-4; size: .; D: .; V: TRBV6-5; DNA: TGTGCCAGCAGTTACTCAGGCAGGGTTAATGAAAAACTGTTTTTT; CDR3: CASSYSGRVNEKLFF
J: TRBJ1-4; size: .; D: .; V: TRBV9; DNA: TGTGCCAGCAGCGTAGGGCAGGGTTCTGAAAAACTGTTTTTT; CDR3: CASSVGQGSEKLFF
J: TRBJ1-1; size: .; D: .; V: TRBV2; DNA: TGTGCCAGCAGTCTTGAGGGCTCGGGAGGGAATGAAGCTTTCTTT; CDR3: CASSLEGSGGNEAFF